This entry describes one T cell receptor (beta chain). This sample was taken from a study of cytomegalovirus exposure and HLA in healthy donors. Use of 60 Vbeta and 13 Jbeta primers characterized the PCR. TCRdb's table, derived via immunoSEQ multiplex PCR, lists solely in-frame clones and lacks some. The repertoire holds about 130,000 clones, with about 8.5% as singletons. The ends were cut back, 0 bases at V and 0 bases at J, with 6 bases in the middle. The germline CDR1 and CDR2 sequences are LGHNA and YSLEER. The length of the CDR3 is 14 residues. The sequenced sample was PBMCs. The sequence came from a man in his forties in good health and CMV-seronegative. The chain couples TRBV4-3 to TRBJ2-7; D is uncertain. CDR3 protein: CASSQDWSSYEQYF. The DNA for the CDR3 is TGCGCCAGCAGCCAAGATTGGAGCTCCTACGAGCAGTACTTC.